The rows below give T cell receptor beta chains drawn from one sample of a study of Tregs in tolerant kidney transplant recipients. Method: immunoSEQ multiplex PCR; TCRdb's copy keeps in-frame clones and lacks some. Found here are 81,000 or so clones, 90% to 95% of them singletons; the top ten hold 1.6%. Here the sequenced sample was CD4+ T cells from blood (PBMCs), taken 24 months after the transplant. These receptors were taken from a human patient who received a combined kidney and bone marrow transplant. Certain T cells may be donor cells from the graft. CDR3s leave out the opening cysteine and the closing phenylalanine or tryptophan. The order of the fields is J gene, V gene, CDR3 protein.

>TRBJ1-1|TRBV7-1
ASSPRQAYTEAF
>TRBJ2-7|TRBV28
ASNQQGDLYEQY
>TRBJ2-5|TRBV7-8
ASSLGPADRGRRAVKTQY
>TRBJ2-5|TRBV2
ASSTTAYQETQY
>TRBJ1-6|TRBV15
ATSTTGQNSPLH
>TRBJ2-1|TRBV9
ASSPRTAFYNEQF
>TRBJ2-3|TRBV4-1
ASSPTGSTDTQY
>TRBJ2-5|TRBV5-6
ASSLRGRLAAGVAQY
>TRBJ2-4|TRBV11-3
ASSLEVGHRAKNIQY
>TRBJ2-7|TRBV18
ASSPAGPTNAYEQY
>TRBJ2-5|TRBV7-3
ASSLFGTFEETQY
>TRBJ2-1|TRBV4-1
ASSQDRTTNNEQF
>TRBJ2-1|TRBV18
ASSPPVSGGLSYNEQF
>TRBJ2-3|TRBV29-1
SVEDLLTSTDTQY
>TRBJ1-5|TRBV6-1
ASSEQPGQGAVQPQH
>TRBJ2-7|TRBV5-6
ASSLAPQAQYEQY
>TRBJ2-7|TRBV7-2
ASSPLGGTSYEQY
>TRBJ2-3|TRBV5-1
ASSLRLAGGLPRGTDTQY
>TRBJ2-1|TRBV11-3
ASSNGELAGGLQF
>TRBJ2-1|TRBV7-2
ASSLAAYNEQF
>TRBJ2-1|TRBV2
ASIHAPNRGRLNEQF
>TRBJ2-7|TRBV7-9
ASSSLLYEQY
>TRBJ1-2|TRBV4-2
ASSQAGTGYGYT
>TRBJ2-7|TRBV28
ASRSFGQGTFYEQY
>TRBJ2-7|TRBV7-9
ASSATYEQY
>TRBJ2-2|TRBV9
ASSTRGSGNTGELF
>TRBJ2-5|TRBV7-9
ASSLRARGETQY
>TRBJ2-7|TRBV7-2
ASSLVPGQTYEQY
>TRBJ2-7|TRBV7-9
ASSPGQGTPSEQY
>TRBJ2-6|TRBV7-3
ASSVTSGANVLT
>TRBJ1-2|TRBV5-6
ASSGKRQGYYGYT
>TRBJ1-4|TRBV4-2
ASSQQGLRRNEKLF
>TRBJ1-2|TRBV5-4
ASSFSDRGLRGYT
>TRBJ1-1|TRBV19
ASSIDQVEDTEAF
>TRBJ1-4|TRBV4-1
ASSQEGGTGTLLRAEKLF
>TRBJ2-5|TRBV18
ASSPEGVTQY
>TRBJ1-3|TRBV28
ASSHPTGSPSGNTIY
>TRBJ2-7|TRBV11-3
ASSLGGLASYEQY